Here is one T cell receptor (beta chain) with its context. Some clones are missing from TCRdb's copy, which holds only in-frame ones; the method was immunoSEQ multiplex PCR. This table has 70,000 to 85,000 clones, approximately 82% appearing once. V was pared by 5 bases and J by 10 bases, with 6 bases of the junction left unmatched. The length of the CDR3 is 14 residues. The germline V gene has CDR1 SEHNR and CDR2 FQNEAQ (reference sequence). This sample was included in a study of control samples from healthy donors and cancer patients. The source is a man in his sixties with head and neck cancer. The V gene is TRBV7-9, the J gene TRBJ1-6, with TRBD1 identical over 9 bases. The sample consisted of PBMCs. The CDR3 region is CASSGTGSRSPLHF. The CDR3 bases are TGTGCCAGCAGCGGGACAGGGTCGCGATCACCCCTCCACTTT.